A single sample is the source of the 28 T cell receptor beta chains below, sequenced in a study of blood T cell repertoires in COVID-19 (dated by TCRdb to the early 2020s). The library was generated by the immunoSEQ multiplex PCR assay. Held by TCRdb, this immuneACCESS table contains in-frame sequences only and omits some clones. Under half of the omission traces to an unresolved V gene where checked; the cause of the rest is unknown. Recorded for this sample are some 91,000 clones; less than 85% of them occurred a single time. The ten largest clonotypes hold roughly an eighth of the sample. Sequenced input: peripheral blood. The origin of the receptors is a human donor in a cohort sampled during active COVID-19.

The chain combines TRBV18 with TRBJ1-1; D is unclear. V was cut by 3 bases and J by 7 bases, with 18 bases left in between. Looked up from germline, CDR1 is KGHSH and CDR2 is LQKENI. This CDR3 has 15 amino acids. The CDR3 spells CASSPPRYIRDEAFF. The CDR3 DNA is TGTGCCAGCTCACCTCCCCGGTATATTCGGGATGAAGCTTTCTTT.

The CDR3 loop is CATSRGLLGANEQFF. The CDR3 DNA sequence: TGTGCCACCAGCAGAGGATTGTTGGGAGCTAATGAGCAGTTCTTC. V gene TRBV15 combines with J gene TRBJ2-1, with D tentatively TRBD2 (5 bases). CDR3 length: 15 residues. V shed 1 base and J shed 7 bases, with 14 bases lying between them. The germline CDR1 and CDR2 sequences are LNHNV and YYDKDF (reference sequence).

The chain is built from TRBV2 and TRBJ1-6; a weak D match, TRBD1 (6 bases). V was shortened by 1 base and J by 6 bases, with 10 bases between the two germline ends. Per germline, CDR1 SNHLY and CDR2 FYNNEI. The CDR3 covers 15 residues. CDR3 sequence (DNA): TGTGCCAGCAGTGAAGACAGGGCGCGTAATTCACCCCTCCACTTT. It yields the protein CASSEDRARNSPLHF.

As concerns this clone: Other DNA variants within this sample encode the same CDR3. The chain has TRBV7-9 and TRBJ2-5, with D tentatively TRBD1 (5 bases). This CDR3 is 15 amino acids long. Germline V CDR1 and CDR2: SEHNR, FQNEAQ (reference sequence). The V and J ends lost 5 bases and 0 bases respectively, with 13 bases between them. The CDR3 nucleotides read TGTGCCAGCAGCCGCATGGGGCAGTACCAAGAGACCCAGTACTTC. Its protein is CASSRMGQYQETQYF.

This clone was picked up many times. CDR3 region: CSVAGGASNTEAFF. In DNA form, the CDR3 reads TGCAGCGTTGCCGGGGGGGCATCGAACACTGAAGCTTTCTTT. The chain carries TRBV29-1 and TRBJ1-1; the D gene is possibly TRBD1 (6 bases). Germline CDR1 is SQVTM and CDR2 is ANQGSEA. The germline V and J ends were trimmed by 4 bases and 1 base, with 13 bases remaining between them. CDR3 length: 14 amino acids.

In its sample, this clone was seen a few times. This sequence joins TRBV7-6 and TRBJ2-1; D is undetermined. CDR3 length: 14 residues. Germline loops: CDR1 SGHVS, CDR2 FNYEAQ. Trimming removed 0 bases at V and 8 bases at J, with 11 bases between. The CDR3 bases are TGTGCCAGCAGCTTAGCGGCCCCAGGTCATGAGCAGTTCTTC. Its protein product is CASSLAAPGHEQFF.

The rearrangement links TRBV10-3 to TRBJ2-7, with D maybe TRBD1 (5 bases). There are 13 residues in the CDR3. CDR1 is ENHRY, CDR2 SYGVKD, per germline. Trimming shortened V by 0 bases and J by 7 bases, and 10 bases separated the two germline ends. This CDR3 is CAISESQGWEQYF. The CDR3 DNA reads as TGTGCCATCAGTGAGTCTCAGGGCTGGGAGCAGTACTTC.

CDR3 sequence (DNA): TGCGCCAGCAGCTTGGTTTCTGACTCAGATACGCAGTATTTT. Translating it yields CASSLVSDSDTQYF. The chain recombines TRBV5-1 with TRBJ2-3; D is unclear. The CDR3 is made up of 14 amino acids. Germline assignment: CDR1 SGHRS and CDR2 YFSETQ. V lost 0 bases, J lost 4 bases, and 9 bases lay in between. Full variable domain (remainder filled in from reference TRBV5-1 and TRBJ2-3): KAGVTQTPRYLIKTRGQQVTLSCSPISGHRSVSWYQQTPGQGLQFLFEYFSETQRNKGNFPGRFSGRQFSNSRSEMNVSTLELGDSALYLCASSLVSDSDTQYFGPGTRLTVL.

The chain carries TRBV6-5 and TRBJ2-1; 9 positions match TRBD2. CDR1 MNHEY and CDR2 SVGAGI come from the germline V gene. The CDR3 contains 14 residues. The V gene end was trimmed by 8 bases and the J gene end by 5 bases; junction bases not matched to a gene: 7. The CDR3: CASYPSGDHNEQFF. CDR3 in DNA: TGTGCCAGCTATCCTAGCGGGGATCACAATGAGCAGTTCTTC.

This chain joins TRBV7-2 and TRBJ2-7, with 8 bases fitting TRBD1. CDR1 and CDR2 (germline): SGHTA, FQGNSA. This CDR3 spans 14 amino acids. Trimming took 4 bases from V and 0 from J; bases not matched to a gene: 2. The CDR3 sequence: CASSYTGGSYEQYF. Here the CDR3 DNA reads TGTGCCAGCAGCTACACAGGGGGCTCCTACGAGCAGTACTTC.

V is TRBV7-9 and J is TRBJ1-1; 7 nucleotides line up with TRBD1. In germline, CDR1 is SEHNR, CDR2 FQNEAQ (reference sequence). The V and J ends lost 5 bases and 6 bases, in that order; junction bases with no gene match: 9. This CDR3 is built from 14 residues. The CDR3 spells CASSISGTESEAFF. CDR3 bases: TGTGCCAGCAGCATCTCCGGGACAGAGTCTGAAGCTTTCTTT. The full variable domain, completed using reference TRBV7-9 and TRBJ1-1, is DTGVSQNPRHKITKRGQNVTFRCDPISEHNRLYWYRQTLGQGPEFLTYFQNEAQLEKSRLLSDRFSAERPKGSFSTLEIQRTEQGDSAMYLCASSISGTESEAFFGQGTRLTVV.

The rearrangement joins TRBV28 to TRBJ1-6; maybe TRBD1 (6 bases). Trimming stripped 6 bases from V and 9 bases from J, with 12 bases between. The CDR3 extends over 13 amino acids. Per the germline V gene, CDR1 is MDHEN and CDR2 is SYDVKM. CDR3 DNA sequence: TGTGCCAGCAGCCAGGGGTGGGGTTCACCCCTCCACTTT. Protein sequence: CASSQGWGSPLHF.

The chain carries TRBV11-2 and TRBJ2-2; 8 bases align to TRBD2. V lost 6 bases, J lost 4 bases, and 10 bases stayed unmatched. Germline CDR1 and CDR2: SGHAT and FQNNGV. This CDR3 region has 16 residues. The chain's CDR3 is CASRGAGGFPTGELFF. The CDR3 nucleotides are TGTGCCAGCAGAGGGGCGGGAGGCTTTCCCACCGGGGAGCTGTTTTTT.

This chain links TRBV2 with TRBJ2-5; TRBD1 agrees at 9 bases. CDR1 and CDR2 (germline): SNHLY, FYNNEI. This CDR3 region has 15 residues. V dropped 5 bases and J dropped 4; count of bases not matched to a gene: 8. CDR3 region: CASSSPGQGVETQYF. In nucleotides, the CDR3 is TGTGCCAGCAGTTCTCCGGGACAGGGTGTAGAGACCCAGTACTTC.

The genes are TRBV3-1 (or the pseudogene TRBV3-2) and TRBJ1-1; D is unresolved. The CDR3 is 15 residues long. In germline, CDR1 is LGHDT, CDR2 YNNKEL (reference sequence). The ends were cut back, 1 base at V and 0 bases at J, with 9 bases in the middle. The CDR3 bases are TGTGCCAGCAGCCAAGTGTACAGTATGAACACTGAAGCTTTCTTT. Translating gives CASSQVYSMNTEAFF.

The chain recombines TRBV27 with TRBJ2-5; TRBD1 aligns across 9 bases. This CDR3 has 14 residues. With V trimmed by 6 bases and J by 4 bases, 6 bases remained unmatched. CDR1 MNHEY and CDR2 SMNVEV come from the germline V gene (reference sequence). CDR3 in DNA: TGTGCCAGCAGGAACACAGGGGGCGGAGAGACCCAGTACTTC. Encoded protein: CASRNTGGGETQYF.

This clone was counted a single time. The V gene is TRBV28, the J gene TRBJ2-7; weak D call: TRBD2 (6 bases). This CDR3 is built from 15 residues. Trimming cost V 7 bases and J 3 bases, with 19 bases left between them. Germline V gene data show CDR1 as MDHEN and CDR2 as SYDVKM. In nucleotides, the CDR3 is TGTGCCAGCACCACCGCTCGGACTATCAGCTACGAGCAGTACTTC. It specifies CASTTARTISYEQYF.

The chain employs TRBV6-5 and TRBJ1-2; TRBD1 might be the D (5 bases). Trimming removed 4 bases from V and 2 bases from J, with 8 bases in between. Germline V gene sequence: CDR1 MNHEY, CDR2 SVGAGI. The CDR3 is made up of 13 amino acids. CDR3 sequence reads: CASSFTGNYGYTF. The CDR3 nucleotides are TGTGCCAGCAGTTTCACAGGAAACTATGGCTACACCTTC.

Here the CDR3 reads CASSPPGLAGGINNEQFF. The CDR3 nucleotides are TGTGCCAGCAGCCCGCCCGGACTAGCGGGAGGGATAAACAATGAGCAGTTCTTC. The chain carries TRBV7-2 and TRBJ2-1; 15 nucleotides match TRBD2. CDR3 length: 18 amino acids. CDR1 is SGHTA, CDR2 FQGNSA, per germline. The ends lost 5 bases at V and 5 bases at J; junction bases unmatched: 10.

This clone was counted between two and nine times. The chain uses TRBV7-3 and TRBJ1-1, with 7 bases identical to TRBD1. V shed 5 bases, J shed 2 bases, and the junction held 5 bases outside the gene matches. The V gene's germline CDR1 is SGHTA and CDR2 FQGTGA. The CDR3 consists of 14 residues. The CDR3 here is CASSATGENTEAFF. CDR3 nucleotides: TGTGCCAGCAGCGCCACAGGGGAAAACACTGAAGCTTTCTTT.

This clone was recorded a few times. The chain combines TRBV19 with TRBJ2-1; 9 nucleotides align to TRBD1. Per germline, CDR1 LNHDA and CDR2 SQIVND (reference sequence). With 1 base clipped from V and 6 bases from J, the junction kept 4 bases outside the gene matches. There are 15 residues in the CDR3. The CDR3 region is CASSIVTGGFNEQFF. As DNA, the CDR3 is TGTGCCAGTAGTATAGTAACAGGGGGCTTCAATGAGCAGTTCTTC.

This chain uses TRBV3-1 (or the pseudogene TRBV3-2) with TRBJ2-1; weak D call: TRBD1 (6 bases). The CDR3 length is 17 residues. Germline lookup yields CDR1 LGHDT and CDR2 YNNKEL (reference sequence). V lost 4 bases, J lost 9 bases, and 25 bases lay in between. The CDR3 is CASSPLKGDTQWGEQFF. CDR3 nucleotide sequence: TGTGCCAGCAGCCCCTTGAAGGGGGATACACAATGGGGTGAGCAGTTCTTC.

The gene calls are TRBV6-6 and TRBJ1-4, with 8 bases matching TRBD1. Germline CDR1 and CDR2: MNHNY and SVGAGI (reference sequence). The CDR3 totals 15 residues. Trimming cost V 2 bases and J 2 bases; bases outside gene matches: 1. The CDR3 DNA sequence: TGTGCCAGCAGTTACGGGGACAGGACTAATGAAAAACTGTTTTTT. This sequence encodes CASSYGDRTNEKLFF.

This clone was observed a single time. The CDR3 region is CASTPAGSRSYNEQFF. DNA for the CDR3: TGTGCCAGCACCCCAGCAGGGTCCCGCTCCTACAATGAGCAGTTCTTC. The chain has TRBV6-2 or TRBV6-3 and TRBJ2-1; the D gene is possibly TRBD1 (5 bases). This CDR3 is built from 16 residues. V was pared by 7 bases and J by 0 bases, with 16 bases between. Germline CDR1 MNHEY, CDR2 SVGEGT.

The chain uses TRBV18 and TRBJ2-4; maybe TRBD2 (5 bases). Deletions cut 2 bases from V and 5 bases from J, with 10 bases between. The CDR3 covers 14 residues. CDR1 KGHSH and CDR2 LQKENI come from the germline V gene. The DNA for the CDR3 is TGTGCCAGCTCACCAGGCGGGTTCGAAAACATTCAGTACTTC. Amino acids: CASSPGGFENIQYF. Drawing the rest from reference TRBV18 and TRBJ2-4, the complete variable domain is NAGVMQNPRHLVRRRGQEARLRCSPMKGHSHVYWYRQLPEEGLKFMVYLQKENIIDESGMPKERFSAEFPKEGPSILRIQQVVRGDSAAYFCASSPGGFENIQYFGAGTRLSVL.

This clone has more than one count but fewer than ten. V is TRBV6-1 and J is TRBJ2-3; 9 bases match TRBD2. V shed 2 bases and J 5 bases; nucleotides not matched to a gene: 8. This CDR3 spans 16 amino acids. Germline-derived CDR1 and CDR2 are MNHNS and SASEGT. DNA for the CDR3: TGTGCCAGCAGTGAAATGGTAGCGGGGGTCCTAGATACGCAGTATTTT. Protein: CASSEMVAGVLDTQYF.

J is TRBJ2-7 and V is TRBV6-5; the D gene is possibly TRBD1 (5 bases). V dropped 4 bases and J dropped 4 bases, with 14 bases sitting between them. Germline V CDR1 and CDR2: MNHEY, SVGAGI. The CDR3 sequence is 14 residues long. The CDR3 protein is CASSLQVPAYEQYF. The CDR3, as DNA: TGTGCCAGCAGTTTACAGGTACCGGCATACGAGCAGTACTTC.

V is TRBV7-2 and J is TRBJ2-3; no clear D gene. With 3 bases removed from V and 0 bases from J, the gap between germline ends came to 7 bases. The germline V gene encodes CDR1 SGHTA and CDR2 FQGNSA. This CDR3 region has 14 residues. The CDR3 loop is CASSLVRSTDTQYF. CDR3 sequence (DNA): TGTGCCAGCAGCTTGGTCAGGAGCACAGATACGCAGTATTTT.